What follows is one T cell receptor (beta chain) and its context. What it recognizes is unknown. The source of the sample is a study of T cell responses to AZD1222 COVID-19 vaccine. Overall study context: Pooled together were second doses at about 4 or about 12 weeks. Study findings and constraints: At baseline, seropositivity was found in only a handful of AZD1222 recipients. The study reported that nearly half of spike-specific TCRs target unmutated variant regions. Females outnumbered males among donors, who were mostly white British; clonal diversity was possibly underestimated.

The protocol was immunoSEQ multiplex PCR, while the TCRdb copy is restricted to in-frame clones and leaves out a portion. The sample shows about 50,000 clones, around 85% of them seen only once. V was pared by 10 bases and J by 2 bases, with 8 bases of the junction left unmatched. Germline V gene data show CDR1 as SEHNR and CDR2 as FQNEAQ (reference sequence). The CDR3 runs to 14 residues. The sequences come from peripheral blood, collected on day 0 of AZD1222 vaccination. This sequence joins TRBV7-9 and TRBJ2-3; TRBD1 agrees at 8 bases. This clonotype was obtained from an adult in good health. CDR3: CATHRGVITDTQYF. Here the CDR3 DNA reads TGTGCCACACACAGGGGGGTAATCACAGATACGCAGTATTTT.